This record looks at one TCR beta chain sequence and its context. Its antigen is still unknown. These data originate in a study of cytomegalovirus exposure and HLA in healthy donors. Measured with immunoSEQ multiplex PCR; TCRdb has only the in-frame clones, and not every one. The table shows approximately 130,000 clones, with 85% to 90% occurring only once. Regarding the study as a whole: The authors enumerated under 200 TCR beta chains as linked to cytomegalovirus. Many donors shared some public TCRs, even though most TCR sequences were rare. A classifier reportedly called cytomegalovirus status with high sensitivity and specificity.

CDR1 is SGDLS, CDR2 YYNGEE, per germline. This CDR3 has 15 residues. The V end lost 4 bases, the J end lost 0 bases, and 11 bases lay between the germline ends. The receptor's source is a woman aged 25 to 45 in good health and CMV-seronegative. The chain has TRBV9 and TRBJ1-5; no clear D gene. Input material: PBMCs. The CDR3 DNA reads TGTGCCAGCAGCCTGGAGGGCAATAGCAATCAGCCCCAGCATTTT. Protein product: CASSLEGNSNQPQHF.